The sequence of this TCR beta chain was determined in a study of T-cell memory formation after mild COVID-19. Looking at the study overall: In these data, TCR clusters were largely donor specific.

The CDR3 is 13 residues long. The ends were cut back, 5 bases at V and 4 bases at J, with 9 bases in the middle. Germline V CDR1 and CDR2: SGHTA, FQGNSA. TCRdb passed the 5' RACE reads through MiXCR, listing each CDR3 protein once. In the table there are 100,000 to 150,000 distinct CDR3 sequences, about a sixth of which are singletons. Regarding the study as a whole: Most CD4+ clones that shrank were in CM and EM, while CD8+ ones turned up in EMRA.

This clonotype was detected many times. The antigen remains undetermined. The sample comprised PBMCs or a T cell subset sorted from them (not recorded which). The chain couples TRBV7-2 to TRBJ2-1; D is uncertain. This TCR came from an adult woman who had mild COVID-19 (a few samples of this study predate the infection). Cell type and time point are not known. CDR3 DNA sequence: TGTGCCAGCAGCGCCGGACCTTACAATGAGCAGTTCTTC. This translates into CASSAGPYNEQFF.